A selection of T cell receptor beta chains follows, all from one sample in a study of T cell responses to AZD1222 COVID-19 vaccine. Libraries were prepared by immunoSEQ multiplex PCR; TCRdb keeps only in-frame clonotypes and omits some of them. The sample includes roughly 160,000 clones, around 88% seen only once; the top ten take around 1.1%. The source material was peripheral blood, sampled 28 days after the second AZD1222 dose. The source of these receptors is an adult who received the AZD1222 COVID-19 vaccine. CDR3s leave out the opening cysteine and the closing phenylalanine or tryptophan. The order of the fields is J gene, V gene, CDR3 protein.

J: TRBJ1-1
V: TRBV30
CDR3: ALTRQGAVTEAF

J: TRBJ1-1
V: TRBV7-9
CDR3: ASSGQGFTEAF

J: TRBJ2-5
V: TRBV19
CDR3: ASSIAVVGETQY

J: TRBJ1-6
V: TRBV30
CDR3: AWSVLGGNSPLH

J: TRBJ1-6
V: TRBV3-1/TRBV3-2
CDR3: ASSQDRGFGSPLH

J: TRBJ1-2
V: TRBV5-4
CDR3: ASSPDSNYGYT

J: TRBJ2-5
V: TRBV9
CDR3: ASSVTGTGETQY

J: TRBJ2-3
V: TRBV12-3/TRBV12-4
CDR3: ASSFPAIGTQY

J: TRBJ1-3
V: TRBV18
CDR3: ASSPQGIGNTIY

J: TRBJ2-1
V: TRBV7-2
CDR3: ASSLDYNEQF

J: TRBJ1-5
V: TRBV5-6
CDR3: ASSFLSGAGNQPQH

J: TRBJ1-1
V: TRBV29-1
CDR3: SHTGGVEAF

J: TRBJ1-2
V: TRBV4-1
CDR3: ASSQDAGNGYT

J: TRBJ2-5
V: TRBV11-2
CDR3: ASSPIAPWRKTQY

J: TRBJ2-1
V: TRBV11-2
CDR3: ASSLEAGGPWDEQF

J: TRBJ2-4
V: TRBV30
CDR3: AWCKDGVNIQY

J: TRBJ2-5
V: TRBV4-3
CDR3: ASSQDWGPRETQY

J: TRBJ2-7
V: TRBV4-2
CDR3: ASSQELAGGHEQY

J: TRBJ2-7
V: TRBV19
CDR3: ASSSPRGTGSPQY

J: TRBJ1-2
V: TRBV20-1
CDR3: SASDLYGYT

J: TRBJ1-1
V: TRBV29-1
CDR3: SVATRMNTEAF

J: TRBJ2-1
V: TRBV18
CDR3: ASSLLTSGGSNEQF

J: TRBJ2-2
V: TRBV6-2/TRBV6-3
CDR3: ASSYSASGVNTGELF

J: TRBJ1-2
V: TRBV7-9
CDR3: ASSSYRGGYGYT

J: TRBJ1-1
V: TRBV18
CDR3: ASSPGQAFPEAF